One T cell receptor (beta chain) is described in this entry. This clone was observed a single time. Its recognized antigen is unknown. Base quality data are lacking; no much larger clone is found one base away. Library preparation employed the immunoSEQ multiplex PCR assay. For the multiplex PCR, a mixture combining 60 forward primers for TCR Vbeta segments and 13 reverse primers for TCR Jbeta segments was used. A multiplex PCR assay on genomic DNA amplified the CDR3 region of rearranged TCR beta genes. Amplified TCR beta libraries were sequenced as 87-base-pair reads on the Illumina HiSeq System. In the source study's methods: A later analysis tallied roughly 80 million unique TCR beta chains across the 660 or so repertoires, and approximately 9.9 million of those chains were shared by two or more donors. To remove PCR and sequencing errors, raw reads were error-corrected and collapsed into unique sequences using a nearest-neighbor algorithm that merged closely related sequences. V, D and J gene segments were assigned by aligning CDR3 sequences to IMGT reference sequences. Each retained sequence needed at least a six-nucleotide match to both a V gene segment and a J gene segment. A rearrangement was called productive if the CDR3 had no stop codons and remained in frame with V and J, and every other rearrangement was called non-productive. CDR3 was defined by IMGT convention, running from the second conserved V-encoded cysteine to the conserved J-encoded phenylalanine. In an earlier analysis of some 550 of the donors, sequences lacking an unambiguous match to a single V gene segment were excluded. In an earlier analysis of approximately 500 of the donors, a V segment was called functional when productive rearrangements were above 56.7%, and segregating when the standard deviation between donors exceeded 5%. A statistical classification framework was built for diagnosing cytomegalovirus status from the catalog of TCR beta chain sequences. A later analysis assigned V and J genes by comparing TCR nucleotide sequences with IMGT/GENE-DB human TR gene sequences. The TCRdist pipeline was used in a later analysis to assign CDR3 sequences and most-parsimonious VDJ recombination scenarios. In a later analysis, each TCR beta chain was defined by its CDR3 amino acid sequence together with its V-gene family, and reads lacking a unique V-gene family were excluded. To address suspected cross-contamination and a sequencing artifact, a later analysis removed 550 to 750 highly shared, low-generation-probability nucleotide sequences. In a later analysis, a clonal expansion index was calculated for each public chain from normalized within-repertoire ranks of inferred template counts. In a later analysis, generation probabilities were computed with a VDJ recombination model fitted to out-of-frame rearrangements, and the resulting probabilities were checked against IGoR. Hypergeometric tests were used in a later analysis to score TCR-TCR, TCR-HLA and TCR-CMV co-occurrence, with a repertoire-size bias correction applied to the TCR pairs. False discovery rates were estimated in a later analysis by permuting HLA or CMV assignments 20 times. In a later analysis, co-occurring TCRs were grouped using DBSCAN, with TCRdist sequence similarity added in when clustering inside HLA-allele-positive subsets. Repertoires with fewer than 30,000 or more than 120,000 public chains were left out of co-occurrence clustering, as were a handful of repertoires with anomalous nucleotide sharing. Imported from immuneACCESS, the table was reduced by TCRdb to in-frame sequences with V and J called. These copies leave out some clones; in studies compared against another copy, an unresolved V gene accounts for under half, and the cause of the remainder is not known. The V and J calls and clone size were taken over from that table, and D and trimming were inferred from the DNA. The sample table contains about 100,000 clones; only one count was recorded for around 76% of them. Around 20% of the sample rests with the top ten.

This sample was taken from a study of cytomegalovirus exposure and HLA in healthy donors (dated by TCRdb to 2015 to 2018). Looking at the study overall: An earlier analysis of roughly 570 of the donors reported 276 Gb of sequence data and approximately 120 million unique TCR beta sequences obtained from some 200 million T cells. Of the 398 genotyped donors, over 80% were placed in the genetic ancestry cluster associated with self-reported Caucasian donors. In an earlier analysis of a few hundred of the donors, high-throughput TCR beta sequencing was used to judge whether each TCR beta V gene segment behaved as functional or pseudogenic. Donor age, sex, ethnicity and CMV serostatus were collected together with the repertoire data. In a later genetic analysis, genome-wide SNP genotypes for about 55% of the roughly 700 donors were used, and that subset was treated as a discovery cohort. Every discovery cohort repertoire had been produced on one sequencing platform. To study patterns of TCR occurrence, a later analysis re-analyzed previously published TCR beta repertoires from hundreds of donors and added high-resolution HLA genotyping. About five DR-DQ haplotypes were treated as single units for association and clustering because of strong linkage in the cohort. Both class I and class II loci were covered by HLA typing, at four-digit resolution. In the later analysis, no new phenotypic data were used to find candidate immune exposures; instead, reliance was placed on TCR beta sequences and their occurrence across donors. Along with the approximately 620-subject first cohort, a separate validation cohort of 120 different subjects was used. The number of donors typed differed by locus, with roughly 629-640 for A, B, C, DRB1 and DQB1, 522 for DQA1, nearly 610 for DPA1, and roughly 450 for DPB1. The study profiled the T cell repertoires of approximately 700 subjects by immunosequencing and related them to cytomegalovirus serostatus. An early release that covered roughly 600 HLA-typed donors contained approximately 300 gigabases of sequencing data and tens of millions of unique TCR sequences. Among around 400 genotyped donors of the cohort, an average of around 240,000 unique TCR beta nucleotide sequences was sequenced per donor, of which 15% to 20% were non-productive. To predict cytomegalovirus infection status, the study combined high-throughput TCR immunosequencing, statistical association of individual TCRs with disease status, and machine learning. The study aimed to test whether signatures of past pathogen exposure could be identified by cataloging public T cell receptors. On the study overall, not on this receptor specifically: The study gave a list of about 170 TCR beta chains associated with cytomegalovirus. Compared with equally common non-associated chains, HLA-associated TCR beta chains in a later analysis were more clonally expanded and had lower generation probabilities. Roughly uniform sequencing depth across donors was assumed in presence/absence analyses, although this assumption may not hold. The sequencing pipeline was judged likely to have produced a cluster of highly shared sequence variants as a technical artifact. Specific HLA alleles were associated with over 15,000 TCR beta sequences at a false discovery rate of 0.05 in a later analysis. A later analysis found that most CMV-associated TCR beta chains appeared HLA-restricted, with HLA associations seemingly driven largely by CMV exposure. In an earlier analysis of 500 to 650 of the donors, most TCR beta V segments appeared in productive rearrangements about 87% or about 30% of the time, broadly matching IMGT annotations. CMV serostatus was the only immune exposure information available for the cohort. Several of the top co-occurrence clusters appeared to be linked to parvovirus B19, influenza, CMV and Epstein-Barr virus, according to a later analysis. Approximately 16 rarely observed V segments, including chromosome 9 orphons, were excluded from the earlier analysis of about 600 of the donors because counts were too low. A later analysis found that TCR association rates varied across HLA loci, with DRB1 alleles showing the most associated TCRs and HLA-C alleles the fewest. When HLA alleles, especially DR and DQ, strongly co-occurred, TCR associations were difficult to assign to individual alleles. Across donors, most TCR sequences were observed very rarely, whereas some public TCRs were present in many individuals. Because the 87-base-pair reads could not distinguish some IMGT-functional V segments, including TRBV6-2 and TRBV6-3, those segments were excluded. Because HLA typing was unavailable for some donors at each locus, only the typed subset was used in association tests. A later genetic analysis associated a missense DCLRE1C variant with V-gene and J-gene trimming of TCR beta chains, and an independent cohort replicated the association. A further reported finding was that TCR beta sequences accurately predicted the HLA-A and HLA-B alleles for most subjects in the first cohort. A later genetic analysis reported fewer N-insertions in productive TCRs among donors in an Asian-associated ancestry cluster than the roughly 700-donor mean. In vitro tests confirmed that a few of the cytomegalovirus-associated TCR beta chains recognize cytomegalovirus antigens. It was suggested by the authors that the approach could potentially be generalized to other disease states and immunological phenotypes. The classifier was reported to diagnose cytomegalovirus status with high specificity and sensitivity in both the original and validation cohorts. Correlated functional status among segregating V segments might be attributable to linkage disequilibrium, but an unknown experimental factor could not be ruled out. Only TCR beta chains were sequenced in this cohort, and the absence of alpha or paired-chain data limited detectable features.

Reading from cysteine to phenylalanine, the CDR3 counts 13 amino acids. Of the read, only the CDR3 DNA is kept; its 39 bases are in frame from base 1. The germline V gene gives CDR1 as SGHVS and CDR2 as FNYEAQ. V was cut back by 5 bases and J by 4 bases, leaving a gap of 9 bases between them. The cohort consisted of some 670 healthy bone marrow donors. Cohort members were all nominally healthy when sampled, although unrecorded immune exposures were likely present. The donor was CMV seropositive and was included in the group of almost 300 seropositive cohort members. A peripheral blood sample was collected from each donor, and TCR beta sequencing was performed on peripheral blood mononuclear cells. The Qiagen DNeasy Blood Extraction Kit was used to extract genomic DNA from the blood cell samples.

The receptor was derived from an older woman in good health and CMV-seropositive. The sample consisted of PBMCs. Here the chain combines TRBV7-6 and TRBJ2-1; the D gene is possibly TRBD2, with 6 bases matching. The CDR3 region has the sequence CASSGRWYNEQFF. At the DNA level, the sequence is TGTGCCAGCAGCGGGAGGTGGTACAATGAGCAGTTCTTC.